These T cell receptor beta chains were read from a single sample in a study of shared clonotypes between healthy human individuals. The data were produced by immunoSEQ multiplex PCR, yet TCRdb's version contains in-frame clones alone and is incomplete. Here the sample spans some 580,000 clones, more than 95% being singletons. Sequencing was performed on naive CD4+ T cells sorted from blood. The receptors here all came from a woman in her twenties or thirties in good health. CDR3s include the opening cysteine and the closing phenylalanine or tryptophan. Fields, in order: clone size, D gene, V gene, J gene, CDR3 protein, CDR3 DNA. The D gene is left open where the match is weak. Only some rows state a clone size, as once, few, many or a class for expanded clones.

clone_size: NA; d_call: NA; v_call: TRBV7-9; j_call: TRBJ2-7; cdr3_aa: CASSFSGYEQYF; cdr3_nt: TGTGCCAGCAGCTTTTCGGGATACGAGCAGTACTTC
clone_size: NA; d_call: NA; v_call: TRBV7-9; j_call: TRBJ2-3; cdr3_aa: CASRREGPSTDTQYF; cdr3_nt: TGTGCCAGCAGGCGAGAGGGGCCTAGCACAGATACGCAGTATTTT
clone_size: NA; d_call: TRBD1; v_call: TRBV28; j_call: TRBJ1-5; cdr3_aa: CASRDTMGDRGAQSNQPQHF; cdr3_nt: TGTGCCAGCAGAGATACTATGGGGGACAGAGGAGCCCAGAGCAATCAGCCCCAGCATTTT
clone_size: NA; d_call: TRBD2; v_call: TRBV11-3; j_call: TRBJ2-7; cdr3_aa: CASSVSGSSYEQYF; cdr3_nt: TGTGCCAGCAGCGTTAGCGGGAGTTCCTACGAGCAGTACTTC
clone_size: NA; d_call: NA; v_call: TRBV5-8; j_call: TRBJ2-7; cdr3_aa: CASSLAGFSGKSYEQYF; cdr3_nt: TGTGCCAGCAGCTTGGCAGGTTTTTCGGGAAAGTCCTACGAGCAGTACTTC
clone_size: NA; d_call: TRBD1; v_call: TRBV30; j_call: TRBJ1-4; cdr3_aa: CAWSRQGIGEKLFF; cdr3_nt: TGTGCCTGGTCTCGACAGGGTATTGGAGAAAAACTGTTTTTT
clone_size: NA; d_call: TRBD2; v_call: TRBV30; j_call: TRBJ2-1; cdr3_aa: CAWTLPSGRMNEQFF; cdr3_nt: TGTGCCTGGACCTTACCTAGCGGGAGGATGAATGAGCAGTTCTTC
clone_size: NA; d_call: NA; v_call: TRBV18; j_call: TRBJ2-3; cdr3_aa: CASSPDIGSTDTQYF; cdr3_nt: TGTGCCAGCTCACCGGACATTGGAAGCACAGATACGCAGTATTTT
clone_size: NA; d_call: TRBD2; v_call: TRBV15; j_call: TRBJ2-3; cdr3_aa: CATSRGYLTSGRETDTQYF; cdr3_nt: TGTGCCACCAGCAGAGGGTACTTGACTAGCGGGAGGGAGACAGATACGCAGTATTTT
clone_size: NA; d_call: NA; v_call: TRBV28; j_call: TRBJ2-4; cdr3_aa: CASSLAGVGAKNIQYF; cdr3_nt: TGTGCCAGCAGTTTGGCTGGGGTGGGAGCCAAAAACATTCAGTACTTC
clone_size: NA; d_call: TRBD1; v_call: TRBV27; j_call: TRBJ2-7; cdr3_aa: CASSFRGQGEYEQYF; cdr3_nt: TGTGCCAGCAGTTTCCGCGGACAGGGGGAGTACGAGCAGTACTTC
clone_size: NA; d_call: TRBD1; v_call: TRBV2; j_call: TRBJ2-3; cdr3_aa: CASRWTGPTDTQYF; cdr3_nt: TGTGCCAGCAGATGGACAGGACCTACAGATACGCAGTATTTT
clone_size: once; d_call: NA; v_call: TRBV28; j_call: TRBJ1-2; cdr3_aa: CASSRELLPNYGYTF; cdr3_nt: TGTGCCAGCAGCCGGGAACTGCTCCCAAACTATGGCTACACCTTC
clone_size: NA; d_call: NA; v_call: TRBV5-1; j_call: TRBJ2-4; cdr3_aa: CASSLRQGPKNIQYF; cdr3_nt: TGCGCCAGCAGCTTGAGGCAAGGGCCCAAAAACATTCAGTACTTC
clone_size: NA; d_call: NA; v_call: TRBV6-5; j_call: TRBJ2-7; cdr3_aa: CASSWGVGYEQYF; cdr3_nt: TGTGCCAGCAGTTGGGGGGTCGGATACGAGCAGTACTTC
clone_size: once; d_call: NA; v_call: TRBV29-1; j_call: TRBJ2-7; cdr3_aa: CSVDGQGGPEQYF; cdr3_nt: TGCAGCGTTGATGGGCAGGGTGGGCCCGAGCAGTACTTC
clone_size: NA; d_call: TRBD1; v_call: TRBV27; j_call: TRBJ2-2; cdr3_aa: CASGRTGTVSGELFF; cdr3_nt: TGTGCCAGCGGCAGGACAGGGACTGTTTCCGGGGAGCTGTTTTTT
clone_size: NA; d_call: NA; v_call: TRBV18; j_call: TRBJ2-2; cdr3_aa: CASSPLAGHGELFF; cdr3_nt: TGTGCCAGCTCACCACTGGCAGGCCACGGGGAGCTGTTTTTT
clone_size: NA; d_call: NA; v_call: TRBV5-1; j_call: TRBJ2-2; cdr3_aa: CASSLGSPGELFF; cdr3_nt: TGCGCCAGCAGCTTGGGTTCCCCCGGGGAGCTGTTTTTT
clone_size: NA; d_call: NA; v_call: TRBV18; j_call: TRBJ2-1; cdr3_aa: CASSPSSVNEQFF; cdr3_nt: TGTGCCAGCTCACCAAGCAGCGTTAATGAGCAGTTCTTC
clone_size: NA; d_call: TRBD2; v_call: TRBV27; j_call: TRBJ2-1; cdr3_aa: CASSFLAGVRSSYNEQFF; cdr3_nt: TGTGCCAGCAGTTTTCTAGCGGGAGTCAGGAGCTCCTACAATGAGCAGTTCTTC
clone_size: NA; d_call: NA; v_call: TRBV4-2; j_call: TRBJ2-1; cdr3_aa: CASSQATTYYNEQFF; cdr3_nt: TGTGCCAGCAGCCAAGCTACAACCTACTACAATGAGCAGTTCTTC
clone_size: NA; d_call: NA; v_call: TRBV28; j_call: TRBJ2-2; cdr3_aa: CASSLGGLNTGELFF; cdr3_nt: TGTGCCAGCAGTTTAGGCGGGCTGAACACCGGGGAGCTGTTTTTT
clone_size: NA; d_call: NA; v_call: TRBV28; j_call: TRBJ1-4; cdr3_aa: CASSLGNEKLFF; cdr3_nt: TGTGCCAGCAGTTTAGGGAATGAAAAACTGTTTTTT
clone_size: once; d_call: TRBD2; v_call: TRBV5-1; j_call: TRBJ2-3; cdr3_aa: CASSLGLAGADTQYF; cdr3_nt: TGCGCCAGCAGCTTGGGACTAGCGGGAGCAGATACGCAGTATTTT
clone_size: NA; d_call: NA; v_call: TRBV28; j_call: TRBJ1-1; cdr3_aa: CASSPGGQTTEAFF; cdr3_nt: TGTGCCAGCAGCCCCGGGGGTCAGACCACTGAAGCTTTCTTT
clone_size: NA; d_call: NA; v_call: TRBV4-2; j_call: TRBJ1-2; cdr3_aa: CASSQDGDSYGYTF; cdr3_nt: TGTGCCAGCAGCCAAGATGGTGACTCCTATGGCTACACCTTC
clone_size: NA; d_call: TRBD2; v_call: TRBV6-1; j_call: TRBJ2-7; cdr3_aa: CASSEPGGRRSYEQYF; cdr3_nt: TGTGCCAGCAGTGAACCGGGGGGGCGGCGCTCCTACGAGCAGTACTTC
clone_size: NA; d_call: NA; v_call: TRBV6-1; j_call: TRBJ2-6; cdr3_aa: CASATGSGANVLTF; cdr3_nt: TGTGCCAGCGCGACAGGCTCTGGGGCCAACGTCCTGACTTTC
clone_size: NA; d_call: TRBD1; v_call: TRBV19; j_call: TRBJ1-2; cdr3_aa: CASITSTGTGGGYTF; cdr3_nt: TGTGCCAGTATAACTTCCACCGGGACAGGAGGGGGCTACACCTTC
clone_size: NA; d_call: NA; v_call: TRBV7-9; j_call: TRBJ2-5; cdr3_aa: CASSLDGQETQYF; cdr3_nt: TGTGCCAGCAGCTTGGACGGGCAAGAGACCCAGTACTTC
clone_size: NA; d_call: NA; v_call: TRBV20-1; j_call: TRBJ2-5; cdr3_aa: CSAPLGRQYF; cdr3_nt: TGCAGTGCGCCGCTGGGACGTCAGTACTTC
clone_size: NA; d_call: NA; v_call: TRBV6-1; j_call: TRBJ2-2; cdr3_aa: CASSELRNTGELFF; cdr3_nt: TGTGCCAGCAGTGAATTGAGGAACACCGGGGAGCTGTTTTTT
clone_size: NA; d_call: NA; v_call: TRBV5-4; j_call: TRBJ1-4; cdr3_aa: CASSLAGTNEKLFF; cdr3_nt: TGTGCCAGCAGCTTGGCGGGGACCAATGAAAAACTGTTTTTT
clone_size: NA; d_call: NA; v_call: TRBV18; j_call: TRBJ2-6; cdr3_aa: CASSRDKSSGANVLTF; cdr3_nt: TGTGCCAGCTCACGGGACAAAAGCTCTGGGGCCAACGTCCTGACTTTC
clone_size: NA; d_call: TRBD1; v_call: TRBV5-4; j_call: TRBJ2-7; cdr3_aa: CASSVTGLHEQYF; cdr3_nt: TGTGCCAGCAGCGTGACAGGGCTCCACGAGCAGTACTTC
clone_size: NA; d_call: NA; v_call: TRBV28; j_call: TRBJ1-3; cdr3_aa: CASSTNGNTIYF; cdr3_nt: TGTGCCAGCAGTACCAACGGAAACACCATATATTTT
clone_size: NA; d_call: NA; v_call: TRBV6-1; j_call: TRBJ2-2; cdr3_aa: CASRASANTGELFF; cdr3_nt: TGTGCCAGCAGAGCCAGCGCGAACACCGGGGAGCTGTTTTTT
clone_size: NA; d_call: TRBD1; v_call: TRBV7-3; j_call: TRBJ2-7; cdr3_aa: CASSQGTGEPKMISYEQYF; cdr3_nt: TGTGCCAGCAGCCAAGGGACAGGCGAACCTAAGATGATCTCCTACGAGCAGTACTTC
clone_size: NA; d_call: NA; v_call: TRBV30; j_call: TRBJ1-6; cdr3_aa: CAWSRLGGTNSPLHF; cdr3_nt: TGTGCCTGGAGTCGCCTCGGGGGGACCAACTCACCCCTCCACTTT
clone_size: NA; d_call: NA; v_call: TRBV5-1; j_call: TRBJ1-1; cdr3_aa: CASSLAPQEGTEAFF; cdr3_nt: TGCGCCAGCAGCTTGGCCCCACAGGAGGGTACTGAAGCTTTCTTT
clone_size: NA; d_call: NA; v_call: TRBV15; j_call: TRBJ2-1; cdr3_aa: CATSHPPRGTAYNEQFF; cdr3_nt: TGTGCCACCAGCCACCCTCCGAGGGGGACCGCCTACAATGAGCAGTTCTTC
clone_size: NA; d_call: NA; v_call: TRBV18; j_call: TRBJ2-2; cdr3_aa: CASSPKQPNTGELFF; cdr3_nt: TGTGCCAGCTCACCTAAACAGCCGAACACCGGGGAGCTGTTTTTT
clone_size: NA; d_call: NA; v_call: TRBV25-1; j_call: TRBJ2-2; cdr3_aa: CASNKENTGELFF; cdr3_nt: TGTGCCAGCAATAAAGAGAACACCGGGGAGCTGTTTTTT
clone_size: NA; d_call: TRBD1; v_call: TRBV28; j_call: TRBJ1-1; cdr3_aa: CASSLGTGDTEAFF; cdr3_nt: TGTGCCAGCAGCCTAGGGACAGGGGATACTGAAGCTTTCTTT
clone_size: NA; d_call: NA; v_call: TRBV18; j_call: TRBJ1-3; cdr3_aa: CASSPSFFGRSGNTIYF; cdr3_nt: TGTGCCAGCTCACCATCCTTCTTTGGCCGCTCTGGAAACACCATATATTTT
clone_size: NA; d_call: NA; v_call: TRBV28; j_call: TRBJ2-4; cdr3_aa: CASSFDLAKNIQYF; cdr3_nt: TGTGCCAGCAGTTTTGATTTGGCCAAAAACATTCAGTACTTC